This T cell receptor beta chain was identified during a study of T-cell reconstitution after alpha-beta-depleted transplantation in children. TCRbeta library preparation incorporated unique molecular identifiers. TCRdb recomputed calls from the PCR reads with MiXCR, one row per CDR3 protein. The sample holds 400,000 to 550,000 distinct CDR3 sequences, roughly a tenth seen once. This clonotype was counted many times. Per germline, CDR1 MNHEY and CDR2 SVGAGI. Trimming took off 5 bases at V and 7 bases at J, with 15 bases between the two ends. The CDR3 extends over 14 amino acids. This material consisted of PBMCs, taken before TCRalphabeta/CD19-depleted stem cell transplant. The TCR comes from a child younger than 10 with inherited bone marrow failure, due to receive a stem cell transplant. The genes are TRBV6-5 and TRBJ2-1; the D gene is possibly TRBD1 (6 bases). The CDR3 coding sequence is TGTGCCAGCAGTCCTCAGGGGTGGAGGAATGAGCAGTTCTTC. As protein: CASSPQGWRNEQFF.